This T cell receptor (beta chain) was captured in a study of cytomegalovirus exposure and HLA in healthy donors. It was with 60 Vbeta and 13 Jbeta primers that the PCR ran. The method was immunoSEQ multiplex PCR; TCRdb's version includes in-frame clones alone and lacks a portion of them. Of about 150,000 clones in the sample, 60% to 85% are singletons; the top ten hold roughly 6.3%. There are 14 residues in the CDR3. V lost 6 bases to trimming and J lost 3 bases; unmatched junction nucleotides: 5. CDR1 is LNHDA and CDR2 is SQIVND in the germline V gene (reference sequence). Sequencing was done on a sample of PBMCs. The chain links TRBV19 to TRBJ2-1, with 7 bases lining up with TRBD2. This clonotype was obtained from a man aged 50 or older in good health and CMV-seropositive. Here the CDR3 DNA reads TGTGCCAGTAGCTCGGCGGGAGTCTACAATGAGCAGTTCTTC. Translating it yields CASSSAGVYNEQFF. Looking up the rest from reference TRBV19 and TRBJ2-1 gives the full variable domain: DGGITQSPKYLFRKEGQNVTLSCEQNLNHDAMYWYRQDPGQGLRLIYYSQIVNDFQKGDIAEGYSVSREKKESFPLTVTSAQKNPTAFYLCASSSAGVYNEQFFGPGTRLTVL.